The entry below describes one TCR beta chain. Its antigen is unidentified. CDR3 length equals 16 residues. V gave up 3 bases and J gave up 6 bases; unmatched junction bases: 11. Germline assignment: CDR1 SGHRS and CDR2 YFSETQ. Clones were sequenced by immunoSEQ multiplex PCR, and TCRdb holds only the in-frame ones, with some missing. This table has about 98,000 clones, roughly nine tenths appearing once. This entry is derived from a study of OX40 agonist ivuxolimab in advanced cancers. About the research overall: Ivuxolimab, an agonistic anti-OX40 (CD134) antibody, was given to patients. Dose-escalation patients suffered from hepatocellular carcinoma, melanoma, renal cell or head and neck cancer. Prior checkpoint blockade (anti-PD-1, anti-PD-L1 or anti-CTLA-4) was permitted; about 40% had it.

The study's findings and limits: More expanded clones were found, on average, in CD8+ than in CD4+ T cells.

The sequence was obtained from an adult with an advanced solid tumor such as melanoma, head and neck, liver or kidney cancer. This chain connects TRBV5-1 to TRBJ2-3, with 9 bases that match TRBD2. Sequenced here: CD4+ or CD8+ T cells sorted from blood, sampled in a trial of the OX40 agonist ivuxolimab. CDR3 region: CASSSKGGRAPDTQYF. The CDR3, as DNA: TGCGCCAGCAGCTCCAAGGGCGGGAGGGCACCCGATACGCAGTATTTT.